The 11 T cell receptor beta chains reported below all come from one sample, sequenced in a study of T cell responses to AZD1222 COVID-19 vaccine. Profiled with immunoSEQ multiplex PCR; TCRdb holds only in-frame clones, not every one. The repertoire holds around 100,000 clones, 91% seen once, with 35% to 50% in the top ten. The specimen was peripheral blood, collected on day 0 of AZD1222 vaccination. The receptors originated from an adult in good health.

The CDR3 loop reads CASSQVPAYEQYF. As DNA, the CDR3 is TGTGCCAGCAGCCAAGTCCCTGCCTACGAGCAGTACTTC. V usage is TRBV3-1 (or the pseudogene TRBV3-2) and J usage is TRBJ2-7; no definite D call. Germline V gene lookup returns CDR1 LGHDT and CDR2 YNNKEL (reference sequence). The CDR3 totals 13 residues. V lost 1 base and J lost 2, with 6 bases in between.

CDR3 in DNA: TGTGCCAGCAGTTTCGGGACAGGGGGTTACGAGCAGTACTTC. This translates into CASSFGTGGYEQYF. The rearrangement links TRBV28 to TRBJ2-7, with 11 bases lining up with TRBD1. The CDR3 runs 14 residues. Germline CDR1 MDHEN, CDR2 SYDVKM. The V gene end was trimmed by 3 bases and the J gene end by 4 bases; junction bases not matched to a gene: 2.

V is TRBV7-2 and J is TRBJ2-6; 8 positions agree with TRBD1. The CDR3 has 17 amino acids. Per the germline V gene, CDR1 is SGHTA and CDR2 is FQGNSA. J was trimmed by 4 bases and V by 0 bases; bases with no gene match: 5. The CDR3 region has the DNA TGTGCCAGCAGCTTAGCGCGGACAGGGTCCGGGGCCAACGTCCTGACTTTC. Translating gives CASSLARTGSGANVLTF.

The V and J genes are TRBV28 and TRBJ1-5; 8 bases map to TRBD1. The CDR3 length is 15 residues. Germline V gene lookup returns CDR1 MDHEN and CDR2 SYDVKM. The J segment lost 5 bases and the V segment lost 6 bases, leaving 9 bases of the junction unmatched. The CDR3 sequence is CASSLDRALHQPQHF. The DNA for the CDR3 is TGTGCCAGCAGCCTGGACAGGGCGTTGCATCAGCCCCAGCATTTT.

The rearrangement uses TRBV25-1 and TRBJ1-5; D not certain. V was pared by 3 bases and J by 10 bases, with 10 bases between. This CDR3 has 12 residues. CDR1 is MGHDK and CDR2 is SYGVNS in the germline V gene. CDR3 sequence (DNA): TGTGCCAGCAGTGAGGGAGGAGGACCCCAGCATTTT. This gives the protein CASSEGGGPQHF.

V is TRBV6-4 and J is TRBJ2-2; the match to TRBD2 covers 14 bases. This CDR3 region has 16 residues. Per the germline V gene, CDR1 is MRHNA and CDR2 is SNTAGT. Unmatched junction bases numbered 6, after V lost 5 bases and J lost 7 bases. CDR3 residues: CASSPQGLAGDGELFF. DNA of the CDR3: TGTGCCAGCAGTCCCCAGGGACTAGCGGGAGACGGGGAGCTGTTTTTT.

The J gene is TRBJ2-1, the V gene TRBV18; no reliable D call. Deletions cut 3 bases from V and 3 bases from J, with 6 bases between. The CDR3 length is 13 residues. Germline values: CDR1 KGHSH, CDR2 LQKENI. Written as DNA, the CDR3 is TGTGCCAGCTCACCCTACATCTACAATGAGCAGTTCTTC. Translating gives CASSPYIYNEQFF.

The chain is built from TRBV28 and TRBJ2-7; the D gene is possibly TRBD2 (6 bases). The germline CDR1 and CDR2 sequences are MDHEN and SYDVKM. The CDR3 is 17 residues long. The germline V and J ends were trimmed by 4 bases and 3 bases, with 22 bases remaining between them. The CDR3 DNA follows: TGTGCCAGCAGTTCCTACTCCAGACTAGGTGGGGACTACGAGCAGTACTTC. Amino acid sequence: CASSSYSRLGGDYEQYF.

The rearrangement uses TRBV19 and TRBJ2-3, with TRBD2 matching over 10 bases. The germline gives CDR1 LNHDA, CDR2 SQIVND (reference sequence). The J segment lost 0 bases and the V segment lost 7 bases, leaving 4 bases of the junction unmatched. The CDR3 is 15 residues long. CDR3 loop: CASTSTSGSTDTQYF. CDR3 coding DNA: TGTGCCAGTACCTCGACTAGCGGGAGCACAGATACGCAGTATTTT.

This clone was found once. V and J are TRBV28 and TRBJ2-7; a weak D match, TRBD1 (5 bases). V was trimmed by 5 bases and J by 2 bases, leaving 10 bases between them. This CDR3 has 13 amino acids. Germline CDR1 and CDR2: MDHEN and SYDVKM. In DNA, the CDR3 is TGTGCCAGCAGTCGCAGGGCCCCCTACGAGCAGTACTTC. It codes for CASSRRAPYEQYF. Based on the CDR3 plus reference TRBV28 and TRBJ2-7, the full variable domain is DVKVTQSSRYLVKRTGEKVFLECVQDMDHENMFWYRQDPGLGLRLIYFSYDVKMKEKGDIPEGYSVSREKKERFSLILESASTNQTSMYLCASSRRAPYEQYFGPGTRLTVT.

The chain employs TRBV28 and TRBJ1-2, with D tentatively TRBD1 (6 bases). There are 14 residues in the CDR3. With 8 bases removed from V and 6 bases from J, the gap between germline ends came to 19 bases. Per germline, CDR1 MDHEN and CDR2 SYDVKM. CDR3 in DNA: TGTGCCAGCGGAGTGGGGGGCGAGGCCCATGGCTACACCTTC. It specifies CASGVGGEAHGYTF.